This TCR beta chain was sequenced in a study of CD4+ T cells in melanoma. Study outcomes and limitations: CD8+ T cell, macrophage and B cell function reportedly correlated with neoantigen-specific CD4+ T cells. Reportedly, melanoma neoantigen-specific CD4+ T cells showed varied differentiation states.

Trimming cost V 3 bases and J 1 base, with 6 bases left between them. Per germline, CDR1 SGHTA and CDR2 FQGNSA. This CDR3 spans 13 amino acids. Points on this clone: No antigen is known for it. Other DNA sequences within the sample encode an identical CDR3.

Sequencing used immunoSEQ multiplex PCR; TCRdb keeps in-frame clones, though not all of them. The table has some 110,000 clones, roughly 90% seen once; the top ten hold about 3.3%. This receptor was obtained from a human donor with melanoma. The rearrangement uses TRBV7-2 and TRBJ1-1; possibly TRBD1 for D (5 bases). Sequenced material: peripheral blood. In DNA form, the CDR3 reads TGTGCCAGCAGCTTGACAGAGAACACTGAAGCTTTCTTT. It yields the protein CASSLTENTEAFF.